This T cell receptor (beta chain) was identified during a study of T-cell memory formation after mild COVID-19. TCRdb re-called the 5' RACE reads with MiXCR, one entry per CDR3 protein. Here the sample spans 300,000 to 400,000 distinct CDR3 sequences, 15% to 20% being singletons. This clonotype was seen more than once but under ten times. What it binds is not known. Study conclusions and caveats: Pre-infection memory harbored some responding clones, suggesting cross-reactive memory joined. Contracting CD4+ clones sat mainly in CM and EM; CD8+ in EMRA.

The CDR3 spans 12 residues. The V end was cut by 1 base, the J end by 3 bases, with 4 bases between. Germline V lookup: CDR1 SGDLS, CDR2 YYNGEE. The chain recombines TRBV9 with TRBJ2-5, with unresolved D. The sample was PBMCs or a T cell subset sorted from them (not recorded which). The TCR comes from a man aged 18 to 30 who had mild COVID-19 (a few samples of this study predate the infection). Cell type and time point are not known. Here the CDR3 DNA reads TGTGCCAGCAGCGTAACCGAAGAGACCCAGTACTTC. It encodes CASSVTEETQYF.